These 32 T cell receptor beta chains were sequenced from one sample in a study of T-cell reconstitution after alpha-beta-depleted transplantation in children. As it was prepared, the TCRbeta library received unique molecular identifiers. MiXCR, applied by TCRdb to the PCR reads, yields one record per CDR3 protein. This table holds about 540,000 distinct CDR3 sequences, 18% found once. The sample consisted of PBMCs from the stem cell graft donor, taken from the stem cell graft. Every receptor here comes from a human donor who donated a stem cell graft to a child with acute lymphoblastic leukemia.

This clonotype has a handful of counts. The J gene is TRBJ1-2, the V gene TRBV13, with D uncertain. V was clipped by 5 bases and J by 7 bases, with 20 bases between them. Germline V gives CDR1 PRHDT, CDR2 FYEKMQ (reference sequence). The CDR3 extends over 15 amino acids. As DNA, the CDR3 is TGTGCCAGCAGCCCACCGGACCTCAACTCGGGTGGCTACACCTTC. This codes for CASSPPDLNSGGYTF.

The V and J genes are TRBV20-1 and TRBJ2-3, with no clear D. Germline CDR1 DFQATT, CDR2 SNEGSKA (reference sequence). The CDR3 has 15 residues. V was clipped by 0 bases and J by 2 bases, with 12 bases between them. The CDR3 bases are TGCAGTGCTAGAGATCTGCATTCCAACACAGATACGCAGTATTTT. It translates to CSARDLHSNTDTQYF.

This clonotype was observed a handful of times. J is TRBJ2-7 and V is TRBV29-1, with D perhaps being TRBD1 or TRBD2 (5 bases each). The CDR3 has 14 amino acids. V was shortened by 4 bases and J by 0 bases, with 13 bases between the two germline ends. Germline CDR1 SQVTM, CDR2 ANQGSEA. The CDR3 region is CSVVLGESSYEQYF. The CDR3 DNA reads TGCAGCGTTGTCTTGGGGGAGTCCTCCTACGAGCAGTACTTC.

This clonotype was counted between two and nine times. The chain couples TRBV5-1 to TRBJ2-3; D possibly corresponds to TRBD2 (8 bases). CDR3 length equals 16 residues. V was cut by 4 bases and J by 9 bases, with 24 bases left in between. Germline CDR1 and CDR2: SGHRS and YFSETQ. In nucleotides, the CDR3 is TGCGCCAGCAGCCCGGGACAGTCTAGCGGGCGTCTAACGCAGTATTTT. It encodes CASSPGQSSGRLTQYF. The variable domain in full, with the rest retrieved from reference TRBV5-1 and TRBJ2-3, is KAGVTQTPRYLIKTRGQQVTLSCSPISGHRSVSWYQQTPGQGLQFLFEYFSETQRNKGNFPGRFSGRQFSNSRSEMNVSTLELGDSALYLCASSPGQSSGRLTQYFGPGTRLTVL.

This clonotype has just a few counts. The gene calls are TRBV5-1 and TRBJ2-5; 11 nucleotides agree with TRBD2. V was clipped by 5 bases and J by 7 bases; unmatched bases: 1. CDR3 length: 12 residues. CDR1 and CDR2 (germline): SGHRS, YFSETQ. In nucleotides, the CDR3 is TGCGCCAGCAGGACTAGCGGGGTGACCCAGTACTTC. Its protein is CASRTSGVTQYF.

This clonotype was detected many times. The chain couples TRBV9 to TRBJ2-2; no firm D call. The CDR3 has 12 residues. V was clipped by 0 bases and J by 8 bases, with 5 bases between them. The V gene's germline CDR1 is SGDLS and CDR2 YYNGEE. DNA of the CDR3: TGTGCCAGCAGCGTAGATCGGGGGGAGCTGTTTTTT. Protein product: CASSVDRGELFF.

In its sample, this clonotype was seen a few times. The chain links TRBV6-5 to TRBJ2-3; D is perhaps TRBD1 or TRBD2 (6 bases each). The CDR3 is 17 amino acids. V was trimmed by 2 bases and J by 0 bases, leaving 15 bases between them. Germline V gene sequence: CDR1 MNHEY, CDR2 SVGAGI. The CDR3 loop is CASSYPGGGQSTDTQYF. As DNA, the CDR3 is TGTGCCAGCAGTTACCCCGGGGGCGGGCAGAGCACAGATACGCAGTATTTT.

V gene TRBV5-5 combines with J gene TRBJ1-6, with 9 bases identical to TRBD1. Germline lookup yields CDR1 SGHKS and CDR2 YYEKEE (reference sequence). The CDR3 length is 18 residues. With V trimmed by 0 bases and J by 5 bases, 9 bases remained unmatched. In nucleotides, the CDR3 is TGTGCCAGCAGCTTGGGAGTGGGACAGGGAAAAAATAATTCACCCCTCCACTTT. This gives the protein CASSLGVGQGKNNSPLHF.

The chain uses TRBV5-1 and TRBJ1-4; 8 bases match TRBD1. Germline CDR1 and CDR2: SGHRS and YFSETQ. CDR3 length: 17 residues. V lost 4 bases, J lost 5 bases, and 13 bases stayed unmatched. CDR3 DNA sequence: TGCGCCAGCAGCCCAGGACAGGGCGGCATAGGAAATGAAAAACTGTTTTTT. Amino acids: CASSPGQGGIGNEKLFF. The full variable domain, in which reference TRBV5-1 and TRBJ1-4 provide the parts outside the CDR3, is KAGVTQTPRYLIKTRGQQVTLSCSPISGHRSVSWYQQTPGQGLQFLFEYFSETQRNKGNFPGRFSGRQFSNSRSEMNVSTLELGDSALYLCASSPGQGGIGNEKLFFGSGTQLSVL.

The V gene is TRBV7-9, the J gene TRBJ2-7, with D tentatively TRBD1 (6 bases). The CDR3 runs 15 residues. V was shortened by 4 bases and J by 0 bases, with 13 bases between the two germline ends. CDR1 SEHNR and CDR2 FQNEAQ come from the germline V gene (reference sequence). The CDR3 DNA follows: TGTGCCAGCAGCTCTACAGGGTCCCCCTCCTACGAGCAGTACTTC. It is translated as CASSSTGSPSYEQYF.

This chain connects TRBV5-1 to TRBJ2-2; D gene unclear. Germline CDR1 reads SGHRS; CDR2 reads YFSETQ. The CDR3 sequence is 13 residues long. Trimming removed 5 bases from V and 1 base from J, with 6 bases in between. CDR3 loop: CASRGENTGELFF. CDR3 coding DNA: TGCGCCAGCAGAGGAGAGAACACCGGGGAGCTGTTTTTT.

This clonotype was counted a few times. J is TRBJ1-1 and V is TRBV5-6; 8 positions match TRBD1. Germline CDR1 is SGHDT and CDR2 is YYEEEE. This CDR3 comprises 18 residues. V was pared by 3 bases and J by 5 bases, with 18 bases of the junction left unmatched. CDR3 bases: TGTGCCAGCAGCTCTATTTTGGGGAACAGGGGGTGGAATACTGAAGCTTTCTTT. It yields the protein CASSSILGNRGWNTEAFF.

The J gene is TRBJ2-7, the V gene TRBV19, with D possibly matching TRBD2 (6 bases). Germline CDR1 is LNHDA and CDR2 is SQIVND (reference sequence). V lost 5 bases and J 0 bases, leaving 17 bases between the germline ends. The CDR3 sequence is 16 residues long. The CDR3 DNA is TGTGCCAGTAGTGAGACAAGACGGGGGAGCTCCTACGAGCAGTACTTC. This gives the protein CASSETRRGSSYEQYF.

V and J are TRBV6-1 and TRBJ2-1; possibly TRBD2 for D (6 bases). CDR1 and CDR2 from the germline V gene are MNHNS and SASEGT. V was clipped by 7 bases and J by 0 bases, with 13 bases between them. The CDR3 length is 15 residues. The CDR3 region is CASTWDFSSYNEQFF. The CDR3 DNA sequence: TGTGCCAGCACCTGGGACTTTAGCTCCTACAATGAGCAGTTCTTC.

This clonotype was recorded a few times. The rearrangement joins TRBV7-9 to TRBJ2-7; no clear D. CDR1 is SEHNR and CDR2 is FQNEAQ in the germline V gene (reference sequence). This CDR3 comprises 14 residues. Trimming took 5 bases from V and 6 from J, leaving 17 bases between them. The CDR3 nucleotides are TGTGCCAGCAGCCCGTTGCGTTCCCCCGGCGAGCAGTACTTC. Its protein product is CASSPLRSPGEQYF.

The chain links TRBV2 to TRBJ2-7, with D perhaps matching TRBD2 (6 bases). The CDR3 extends over 14 amino acids. The ends were cut back, 6 bases at V and 5 bases at J, with 17 bases in the middle. Germline-derived CDR1 and CDR2 are SNHLY and FYNNEI. The CDR3 nucleotides are TGTGCCAGCAGACCGGGACTGGGAAGCCACGAGCAGTACTTC. Its protein is CASRPGLGSHEQYF.

In DNA, the CDR3 is TGCAGCGTTGACCCCGGACTAGCGGGAGGTATTGGCGGGGAGCTGTTTTTT. Amino acids: CSVDPGLAGGIGGELFF. This rearrangement joins TRBV29-1 to TRBJ2-2; 14 nucleotides line up with TRBD2. The CDR3 totals 17 residues. Germline loops: CDR1 SQVTM, CDR2 ANQGSEA. V was pared by 3 bases and J by 7 bases, with 10 bases of the junction left unmatched.

The chain carries TRBV20-1 and TRBJ2-7; the D call may be TRBD1 or TRBD2 (7 bases each). CDR1 DFQATT and CDR2 SNEGSKA come from the germline V gene (reference sequence). V was cut by 3 bases and J by 3 bases, with 18 bases left in between. This CDR3 is 15 amino acids long. The CDR3 region is CSASQAGGGFYEQYF. Written as DNA, the CDR3 is TGCAGTGCTAGCCAGGCAGGGGGAGGGTTCTACGAGCAGTACTTC.

The sample holds a few counts of this clonotype. V is TRBV29-1 and J is TRBJ2-3; D not resolved. Germline V gives CDR1 SQVTM, CDR2 ANQGSEA. Trimming pared 5 bases from V and 3 bases from J, leaving 6 bases between. CDR3 length: 11 amino acids. CDR3 in DNA: TGCAGCGTTCTCCCTACAGATACGCAGTATTTT. Translating it yields CSVLPTDTQYF.

J is TRBJ1-1 and V is TRBV7-3, with D tentatively TRBD1 (6 bases). Germline assignment: CDR1 SGHTA and CDR2 FQGTGA. The V and J ends lost 4 bases and 6 bases respectively, with 18 bases between them. CDR3 length: 15 amino acids. The DNA for the CDR3 is TGTGCCAGCAGCTATAGCACAGGGAGAGTGGCTGAAGCTTTCTTT. Translated, it gives CASSYSTGRVAEAFF.

The rearrangement joins TRBV20-1 to TRBJ1-1; TRBD1 is a possible D gene (6 bases). Germline V gene lookup returns CDR1 DFQATT and CDR2 SNEGSKA (reference sequence). V lost 6 bases and J 0 bases, leaving 20 bases between the germline ends. The CDR3 loop spans 16 amino acids. CDR3 coding DNA: TGCAGTGCCCCTCGCCTAGCGGGACACCTGAACACTGAAGCTTTCTTT. Translation gives CSAPRLAGHLNTEAFF.

This clonotype has more than one count but fewer than ten. The genes are TRBV29-1 and TRBJ2-1, with TRBD2 matching 8 bases. CDR1 is SQVTM and CDR2 is ANQGSEA in the germline V gene. V dropped 6 bases and J dropped 3; count of bases not matched to a gene: 10. The CDR3 length is 15 residues. CDR3 protein: CSVKLTSGYYNEQFF. The CDR3 region has the DNA TGCAGCGTCAAACTTACTAGCGGATACTACAATGAGCAGTTCTTC.

This clonotype was seen more than once but under ten times. V gene TRBV5-5 combines with J gene TRBJ2-5; D not certain. The CDR3 runs to 15 residues. The germline CDR1 and CDR2 sequences are SGHKS and YYEKEE (reference sequence). V shed 0 bases and J shed 2 bases, with 11 bases lying between them. The CDR3 sequence is CASSLGLGLQETQYF. DNA of the CDR3: TGTGCCAGCAGCTTGGGTCTGGGCCTACAAGAGACCCAGTACTTC.

V is TRBV20-1 and J is TRBJ2-3; 11 bases are shared with TRBD2. This CDR3 comprises 17 residues. V lost 0 bases and J lost 6; bases outside the gene matches: 11. Germline loops: CDR1 DFQATT, CDR2 SNEGSKA (reference sequence). The CDR3 region is CSARDDWTSGRLDTQYF. CDR3 sequence (DNA): TGCAGTGCTAGAGATGATTGGACTAGCGGGCGCTTGGATACGCAGTATTTT.

This clonotype has a handful of counts. V usage is TRBV24-1 and J usage is TRBJ2-1; 10 nucleotides agree with TRBD2. The V gene's germline CDR1 is KGHDR and CDR2 SFDVKD. After removal of 1 base from V and 6 bases from J, the junction contained 5 bases not matched to a gene. The CDR3 is 16 residues long. The CDR3: CATSDLPSGRVNEQFF. CDR3 nucleotides: TGTGCCACCAGTGATTTACCTAGCGGGAGAGTCAATGAGCAGTTCTTC.

This sequence joins TRBV5-4 and TRBJ2-5, with 11 bases identical to TRBD2. CDR3 length: 17 amino acids. Germline CDR1 reads SGHNT; CDR2 reads YYREEE (reference sequence). Unmatched junction bases numbered 8, after V lost 4 bases and J lost 0 bases. The CDR3 DNA is TGTGCCAGCAGCGCCCTAGCGGGAGGAGTGAACCAAGAGACCCAGTACTTC. This codes for CASSALAGGVNQETQYF.

About this clonotype: At one of its ends the junction is not consistent with the germline gene, which may arise from a read error. J is TRBJ2-7 and V is TRBV9; D could derive from TRBD1 or TRBD2 (5 bases each). Germline-derived CDR1 and CDR2 are SGDLS and YYNGEE. CDR3 size: 12 residues. The CDR3 spells CASSLDWDDQYF. CDR3 in DNA: TGTGCCAGCAGCCTCGACTGGGACGACCAGTACTTC.

This clonotype has only a few counts. The chain uses TRBV6-1 and TRBJ2-7; D gene ambiguous. Trimming cost V 7 bases and J 2 bases, with 6 bases left between them. There are 11 residues in the CDR3. Germline CDR1 MNHNS, CDR2 SASEGT. CDR3 region: CASNHPYEQYF. The CDR3 DNA sequence: TGTGCCAGCAACCACCCCTACGAGCAGTACTTC.

This clonotype was counted only a few times. The CDR3 region has the DNA TGTGCCATCCGGGGAGGGGGAGACACTGAAGCTTTCTTT. Its protein is CAIRGGGDTEAFF. This sequence joins TRBV10-3 and TRBJ1-1; D possibly corresponds to TRBD1 (6 bases). Germline assignment: CDR1 ENHRY and CDR2 SYGVKD. The CDR3 sequence is 13 residues long. Trimming shortened V by 8 bases and J by 3 bases, and 13 bases separated the two germline ends.

Only one count was recorded for this clonotype. The genes are TRBV20-1 and TRBJ2-7; the match to TRBD2 covers 8 bases. The V segment lost 5 bases and the J segment 0 bases; nucleotides outside the gene matches: 30. The CDR3 is 22 residues long. Germline V gives CDR1 DFQATT, CDR2 SNEGSKA (reference sequence). This CDR3 reads CSAPRLGAGVVGPNSSSYEQYF. The CDR3 region has the DNA TGCAGTGCTCCCCGACTAGGAGCGGGAGTGGTGGGTCCAAACTCGAGCTCCTACGAGCAGTACTTC.

The CDR3 loop reads CASSPAGTVYEQYF. The CDR3 bases are TGTGCCAGCAGCCCGGCCGGGACAGTCTACGAGCAGTACTTC. The chain combines TRBV5-6 with TRBJ2-7; 7 nucleotides align to TRBD1. CDR3 length: 14 amino acids. Germline V gene data show CDR1 as SGHDT and CDR2 as YYEEEE. J gave up 3 bases and V 4 bases, and 7 bases lay outside the gene matches.

The chain is built from TRBV14 and TRBJ1-1; TRBD1 might be the D (5 bases). The germline CDR1 and CDR2 sequences are SGHDN and FVKESK. The V and J ends lost 0 bases and 0 bases respectively, with 11 bases between them. The length of the CDR3 is 16 residues. DNA of the CDR3: TGTGCCAGCAGCCAAGATTCACGACAGATGAACACTGAAGCTTTCTTT. This codes for CASSQDSRQMNTEAFF.